One and the same sample provided the 12 T cell receptor beta chains below, sequenced in a study of post-analysis software for immune sequencing data. Points from the study as a whole: Roughly five TRBV segments appeared more often in patients than in controls, and TRBV5-6, TRBV5-1 and TRBV20-1 were among these.

These receptors have no identified antigens. Carried by the TCR beta cDNA libraries were unique molecular identifiers. MiXCR, applied by TCRdb to the PCR reads, yields one record per CDR3 protein. The sample shows 750,000 to 950,000 distinct CDR3 sequences, roughly half of them seen only once. Sequencing was carried out using blood. These receptors came from a girl aged 5 to 17 with multiple sclerosis.

The CDR3 region is CASSESANYGYTF. CDR3 nucleotides: TGTGCCAGCAGTGAATCAGCTAACTATGGCTACACCTTC. This chain joins TRBV6-1 and TRBJ1-2; D gene unclear. V was clipped by 2 bases and J by 0 bases, with 4 bases between them. The CDR3 is made up of 13 amino acids. Looked up from germline, CDR1 is MNHNS and CDR2 is SASEGT.

Only one count was recorded for this clonotype. The gene calls are TRBV5-1 and TRBJ1-2; tentatively, D is TRBD1 (5 bases). This CDR3 has 15 residues. Trimming shortened V by 1 base and J by 3 bases, and 13 bases separated the two germline ends. The germline CDR1 and CDR2 sequences are SGHRS and YFSETQ. CDR3 in DNA: TGCGCCAGCAGCTTGCCCTTGGGGGATGACTATGGCTACACCTTC. Protein: CASSLPLGDDYGYTF.

V and J are TRBV4-2 and TRBJ2-7; 12 nucleotides line up with TRBD2. CDR3 length: 20 amino acids. J was trimmed by 1 base and V by 0 bases; bases with no gene match: 13. CDR1 and CDR2 from the germline V gene are LGHNA and YNFKEQ. The CDR3 region has the DNA TGTGCCAGCAGCCAAGATCGTCTAGCGGGGGGGATTCGAAAATCCTACGAGCAGTACTTC. Amino acid sequence: CASSQDRLAGGIRKSYEQYF.

The V and J genes are TRBV7-3 and TRBJ2-5, with D maybe TRBD2 (6 bases). V was cut by 2 bases and J by 4 bases, with 11 bases left in between. The CDR3 has 14 residues. Looked up from germline, CDR1 is SGHTA and CDR2 is FQGTGA. The CDR3 reads CASSLGRDVETQYF. DNA for the CDR3: TGTGCCAGCAGCTTAGGGCGGGATGTAGAGACCCAGTACTTC.

This sequence joins TRBV20-1 and TRBJ2-1; 7 positions agree with TRBD2. V was pared by 4 bases and J by 8 bases, with 11 bases of the junction left unmatched. The CDR3 is made up of 14 amino acids. Germline V gives CDR1 DFQATT, CDR2 SNEGSKA (reference sequence). CDR3 amino acids: CSAKTGGPSYEQFF. DNA for the CDR3: TGCAGTGCTAAAACGGGGGGTCCCTCTTATGAGCAGTTCTTC.

This clonotype has just a few counts. V usage is TRBV7-3 and J usage is TRBJ2-7; D tentatively fits TRBD1 or TRBD2 (5 bases each). Germline V gene data show CDR1 as SGHTA and CDR2 as FQGTGA. This CDR3 has 16 amino acids. The ends were cut back, 2 bases at V and 7 bases at J, with 21 bases in the middle. CDR3 amino acids: CASSLQLGRASGEQYF. CDR3 coding DNA: TGTGCCAGCAGCTTACAACTGGGACGCGCTTCCGGGGAGCAGTACTTC. The full variable domain, its missing parts supplied by reference TRBV7-3 and TRBJ2-7, is GAGVSQTPSNKVTEKGKYVELRCDPISGHTALYWYRQSLGQGPEFLIYFQGTGAADDSGLPNDRFFAVRPEGSVSTLKIQRTERGDSAVYLCASSLQLGRASGEQYFGPGTRLTVT.

This clonotype was picked up many times. The chain employs TRBV20-1 and TRBJ2-7; 7 bases map to TRBD1. Germline loops: CDR1 DFQATT, CDR2 SNEGSKA (reference sequence). V trimming: 5 bases; J trimming: 7 bases; junction bases outside the gene matches: 11. The CDR3 is made up of 13 amino acids. The CDR3 reads CSARPDRSREQYF. In DNA, the CDR3 is TGCAGTGCTCGCCCGGACAGGTCACGGGAGCAGTACTTC.

This clonotype has more than one count but fewer than ten. The rearrangement joins TRBV12-3 or TRBV12-4 to TRBJ1-2, with 8 positions matching TRBD1. With 5 bases clipped from V and 3 bases from J, the junction kept 8 bases outside the gene matches. There are 15 residues in the CDR3. CDR3 nucleotides: TGTGCCAGCAGTCCCGACTCGACAGGGGACTATGGCTACACCTTC. Translation: CASSPDSTGDYGYTF.

This clonotype was seen more than once but under ten times. The chain links TRBV9 to TRBJ1-2; D gene ambiguous. The CDR3 totals 12 residues. Trimming shortened V by 0 bases and J by 7 bases, and 7 bases separated the two germline ends. CDR1 and CDR2 (germline): SGDLS, YYNGEE. The CDR3 DNA is TGTGCCAGCAGCGTAGTTGGGTCTGGCTACACCTTC. As protein: CASSVVGSGYTF.

The V gene is TRBV15, the J gene TRBJ1-2, with D uncertain. CDR1 and CDR2 (germline): LNHNV, YYDKDF (reference sequence). This CDR3 has 14 amino acids. The ends were cut back, 0 bases at V and 10 bases at J, with 15 bases in the middle. In DNA form, the CDR3 reads TGTGCCACCAGCAGAGATAAACAGTCTCTGGACTACACCTTC. Translation gives CATSRDKQSLDYTF.

The chain couples TRBV5-1 to TRBJ2-1; 9 bases match TRBD1. The V gene end was trimmed by 4 bases and the J gene end by 9 bases; junction bases not matched to a gene: 14. The CDR3 spans 16 residues. Per the germline V gene, CDR1 is SGHRS and CDR2 is YFSETQ. The CDR3 DNA reads TGCGCCAGCAGCCCCCTCCCGGGACAGGGACAGGGTGAGCAGTTCTTC. Its protein is CASSPLPGQGQGEQFF.

This clonotype has only a few counts. The chain links TRBV12-3 or TRBV12-4 to TRBJ2-7; the D is unclear. The ends were cut back, 3 bases at V and 3 bases at J, with 6 bases in the middle. The CDR3 is 12 residues long. CDR3 sequence: CASSFENYEQYF. CDR3 DNA: TGTGCCAGCAGTTTCGAGAACTACGAGCAGTACTTC.